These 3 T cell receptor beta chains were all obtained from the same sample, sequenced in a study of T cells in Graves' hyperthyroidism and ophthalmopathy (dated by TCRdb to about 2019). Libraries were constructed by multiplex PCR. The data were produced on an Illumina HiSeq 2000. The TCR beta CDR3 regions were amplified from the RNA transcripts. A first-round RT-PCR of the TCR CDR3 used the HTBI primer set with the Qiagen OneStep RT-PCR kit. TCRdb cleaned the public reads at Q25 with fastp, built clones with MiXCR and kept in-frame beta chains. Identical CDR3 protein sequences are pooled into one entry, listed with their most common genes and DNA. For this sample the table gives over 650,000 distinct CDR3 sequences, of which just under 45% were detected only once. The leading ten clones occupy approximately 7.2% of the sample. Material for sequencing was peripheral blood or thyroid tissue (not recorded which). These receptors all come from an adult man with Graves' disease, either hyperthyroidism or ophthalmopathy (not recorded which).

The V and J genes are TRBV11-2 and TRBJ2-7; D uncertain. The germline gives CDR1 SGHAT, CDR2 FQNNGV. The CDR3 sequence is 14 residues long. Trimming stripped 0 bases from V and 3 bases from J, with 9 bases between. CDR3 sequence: CASSLEGRVYEQYF. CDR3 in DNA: TGTGCCAGCAGCTTAGAGGGCAGAGTCTACGAGCAGTACTTC. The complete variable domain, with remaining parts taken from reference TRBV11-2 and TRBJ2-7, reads EAGVAQSPRYKIIEKRQSVAFWCNPISGHATLYWYQQILGQGPKLLIQFQNNGVVDDSQLPKDRFSAERLKGVDSTLKIQPAKLEDSAVYLCASSLEGRVYEQYFGPGTRLTVT.

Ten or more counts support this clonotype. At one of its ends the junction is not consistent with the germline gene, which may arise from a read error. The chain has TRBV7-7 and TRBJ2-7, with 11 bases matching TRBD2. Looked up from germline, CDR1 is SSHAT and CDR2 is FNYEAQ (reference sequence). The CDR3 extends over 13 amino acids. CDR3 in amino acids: CASSTGLADEQYF. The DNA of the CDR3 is TGTGCTAGCAGCACGGGACTAGCGGACGAGCAGTACTTC.

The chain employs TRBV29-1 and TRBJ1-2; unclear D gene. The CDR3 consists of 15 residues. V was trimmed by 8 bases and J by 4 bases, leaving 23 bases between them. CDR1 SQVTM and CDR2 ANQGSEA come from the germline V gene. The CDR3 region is CSPSPRRGSGYGYTF. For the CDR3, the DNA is TGCAGCCCAAGCCCCCGCCGAGGATCTGGCTATGGCTACACCTTC. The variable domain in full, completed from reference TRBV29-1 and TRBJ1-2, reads SAVISQKPSRDICQRGTSLTIQCQVDSQVTMMFWYRQQPGQSLTLIATANQGSEATYESGFVIDKFPISRPNLTFSTLTVSNMSPEDSSIYLCSPSPRRGSGYGYTFGSGTRLTVV.